These 9 T cell receptor beta chains were all obtained from the same sample, sequenced in a study of cytomegalovirus exposure and HLA in healthy donors. The PCR made use of 60 Vbeta and 13 Jbeta primers. This table comes from immunoSEQ multiplex PCR, and its TCRdb copy is limited to in-frame clones, with some not included. The data hold about 94,000 clones, with around 8% observed a single time. Specimen: PBMCs. The receptors derive from a man aged 45-60 years in good health and CMV-seronegative.

The chain has TRBV29-1 and TRBJ2-5; D perhaps matches TRBD2 (6 bases). The V gene lost 7 bases and the J gene lost 8 bases, with 20 bases spanning the gap. The CDR3 length is 13 residues. Germline V CDR1 and CDR2: SQVTM, ANQGSEA. CDR3 residues: CSATPGLETTQYF. The CDR3 DNA reads TGCAGCGCTACCCCGGGACTCGAGACTACCCAGTACTTC. The variable domain in full, with the rest retrieved from reference TRBV29-1 and TRBJ2-5, is SAVISQKPSRDICQRGTSLTIQCQVDSQVTMMFWYRQQPGQSLTLIATANQGSEATYESGFVIDKFPISRPNLTFSTLTVSNMSPEDSSIYLCSATPGLETTQYFGPGTRLLVL.

The chain employs TRBV11-2 and TRBJ2-2, with D perhaps matching TRBD2 (5 bases). CDR3 size: 19 residues. V lost 2 bases and J lost 5, with 24 bases in between. Per germline, CDR1 SGHAT and CDR2 FQNNGV. Written as DNA, the CDR3 is TGTGCCAGCAGCTTATTCCAGAGAGAGGGCAGAATTCGGACCGGGGAGCTGTTTTTT. Translating it yields CASSLFQREGRIRTGELFF.

This clone came up a few times. This chain's CDR3 is CASSPQWAVAYNEQFF. The CDR3 coding sequence is TGTGCCAGCAGTCCTCAGTGGGCCGTCGCCTACAATGAGCAGTTCTTC. The chain carries TRBV27 and TRBJ2-1, with no clear D. In germline, CDR1 is MNHEY, CDR2 SMNVEV (reference sequence). V dropped 5 bases and J dropped 2 bases, with 16 bases sitting between them. This CDR3 region has 16 residues.

This sequence joins TRBV7-2 and TRBJ2-5, with TRBD2 identical over 11 bases. In germline, CDR1 is SGHTA, CDR2 FQGNSA. The CDR3 length is 15 residues. V trimming: 3 bases; J trimming: 4 bases; junction bases outside the gene matches: 4. For the CDR3, the DNA is TGTGCCAGCAGCTTGGAGGGACTAGCGGCAGAGACCCAGTACTTC. Protein: CASSLEGLAAETQYF.

In this sample, this clone turned up a few times. This sequence joins TRBV28 and TRBJ2-7; D may be TRBD2 (6 bases). The CDR3 extends over 15 amino acids. V was pared by 7 bases and J by 1 base, with 17 bases between. Germline CDR1 reads MDHEN; CDR2 reads SYDVKM. CDR3 loop: CASNPGLFLSYEQYF. For the CDR3, the DNA is TGTGCCAGCAACCCGGGACTCTTTCTTTCCTACGAGCAGTACTTC. Variable domain in full (rest from reference TRBV28 and TRBJ2-7): DVKVTQSSRYLVKRTGEKVFLECVQDMDHENMFWYRQDPGLGLRLIYFSYDVKMKEKGDIPEGYSVSREKKERFSLILESASTNQTSMYLCASNPGLFLSYEQYFGPGTRLTVT.

V and J are TRBV15 and TRBJ1-3, with no clear D. The CDR3 is 12 amino acids. Germline CDR1 is LNHNV and CDR2 is YYDKDF (reference sequence). V dropped 3 bases and J dropped 4 bases, with 4 bases sitting between them. The DNA of the CDR3 is TGTGCCACCAGCAGTGAGGGAAACACCATATATTTT. Its protein is CATSSEGNTIYF.

The sample holds a few counts of this clone. The chain employs TRBV30 and TRBJ2-6, with unresolved D. CDR1 is GTSNPN, CDR2 SVGIG, per germline (reference sequence). This CDR3 is built from 13 residues. CDR3 protein: CAVSGSGANVLTF. DNA of the CDR3: TGTGCTGTTTCCGGGTCGGGGGCCAACGTCCTGACTTTC. Complete variable domain (other parts from reference TRBV30 and TRBJ2-6): SQTIHQWPATLVQPVGSPLSLECTVEGTSNPNLYWYRQAAGRGLQLLFYSVGIGQISSEVPQNLSASRPQDRQFILSSKKLLLSDSGFYLCAVSGSGANVLTFGAGSRLTVL.

In its sample, this clone was seen a few times. This chain uses TRBV28 with TRBJ2-1, with D maybe TRBD2 (6 bases). V lost 6 bases and J 4 bases, leaving 7 bases between the germline ends. CDR3 length equals 12 residues. Germline V gene lookup returns CDR1 MDHEN and CDR2 SYDVKM. The CDR3 protein is CASRGGYNEQFF. CDR3 bases: TGTGCCAGCAGGGGGGGATACAATGAGCAGTTCTTC.

This clone has just a few counts. The V gene is TRBV11-2, the J gene TRBJ2-5; 13 bases line up with TRBD2. This CDR3 region has 15 residues. CDR1 is SGHAT, CDR2 FQNNGV, per germline. With V trimmed by 7 bases and J by 5 bases, 7 bases remained unmatched. CDR3: CASTLGLAGRETQYF. The CDR3 nucleotides read TGTGCCAGCACCTTGGGACTAGCGGGAAGGGAGACCCAGTACTTC.